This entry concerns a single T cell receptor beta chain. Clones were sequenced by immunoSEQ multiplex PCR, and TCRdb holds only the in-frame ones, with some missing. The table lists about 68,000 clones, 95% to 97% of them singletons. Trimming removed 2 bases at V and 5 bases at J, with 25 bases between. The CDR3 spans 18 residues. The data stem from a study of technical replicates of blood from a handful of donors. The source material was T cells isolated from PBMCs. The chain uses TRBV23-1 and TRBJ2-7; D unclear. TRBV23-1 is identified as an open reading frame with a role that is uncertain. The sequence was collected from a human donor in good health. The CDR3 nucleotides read TGCGCCAGCAGTCAACCGCTACAGTTCCGTACCCTGAAGAACGAGCAGTACTTC. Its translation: CASSQPLQFRTLKNEQYF.